This TCR beta chain was recorded in a study of T cells in Graves' hyperthyroidism and ophthalmopathy. Study-level results: Progression to ophthalmopathy was predicted a median of 6.5 months early.

Regions amplified from RNA transcripts were the TCR beta CDR3 regions. An initial round of RT-PCR targeting the TCR CDR3 relied on the HTBI primer set. MiXCR, run by TCRdb on the multiplex PCR reads, gives a single entry per CDR3 protein. Found here are roughly 700,000 distinct CDR3 sequences, about a third of them singletons; the top ten hold around a third. The CDR3 is 12 amino acids. The germline CDR1 and CDR2 sequences are SGHNT and YYREEE (reference sequence). Trimming stripped 4 bases from V and 4 bases from J, with 9 bases between. Lactation, pregnancy, other autoimmune disease or uncontrolled infection led to exclusion of patients. This clonotype was counted ten times or more. Its matching antigen is unknown.

This TCR was recovered from a middle-aged woman with Graves' hyperthyroidism. The chain has TRBV5-4 and TRBJ2-7; D may be TRBD1 (6 bases). The sample comprised blood. The CDR3: CASSGQKYEQYF. CDR3 DNA: TGTGCCAGCAGCGGACAGAAGTACGAGCAGTACTTC.